This T cell receptor (beta chain) is drawn from a study of OX40 agonist ivuxolimab in advanced cancers. As for the study in general: About 40% of patients had received prior checkpoint inhibitor therapy.

Findings and limits, study-wide: Some patients who did not respond also had low normalized T-cell clonal expansion.

Trimming took 2 bases from V and 5 from J, leaving 21 bases between them. The germline CDR1 and CDR2 sequences are MGHRA and YSYEKL. The length of the CDR3 is 17 residues. Libraries were prepared by immunoSEQ multiplex PCR; TCRdb keeps only in-frame clonotypes and omits some of them. The sample holds roughly 76,000 clones, around 90% seen once. On this clone itself: What it binds is not known.

The specimen comprised CD4+ or CD8+ T cells sorted from blood, sampled in a trial of the OX40 agonist ivuxolimab. The chain has TRBV4-1 and TRBJ1-1; possibly TRBD1 for D (5 bases). This TCR derives from an adult with an advanced solid tumor such as melanoma, head and neck, liver or kidney cancer. The DNA of the CDR3 is TGCGCCAGCAGCCAACCCCCTTCAGGGAACTATGAAACTGAAGCTTTCTTT. Amino acid sequence: CASSQPPSGNYETEAFF.